This is a list of T cell receptor beta chains from one sample in a study of blood T cell repertoires in COVID-19. Data came from immunoSEQ multiplex PCR; TCRdb stores just in-frame clones and leaves some out. The data hold approximately 90,000 clones, with 60% to 85% observed a single time. Material: peripheral blood. These receptors were taken from a human donor in a cohort sampled during active COVID-19. Both conserved end residues are part of each CDR3. The order of the fields is J gene, V gene, D gene, clone size, CDR3 length, CDR3 protein. The D gene is left open where the match is weak. Expanded clones get a size class; other rows say once, few or many, or leave the size out.

>TRBJ2-7|TRBV30|NA|NA|14
CAWSDGDLSYEQYF
>TRBJ1-4|TRBV28|NA|NA|15
CASSSTGKGGEKLFF
>TRBJ1-3|TRBV4-1|NA|few|17
CASSQSVSGFSGNTIYF
>TRBJ1-2|TRBV5-1|TRBD1|once|15
CASSSETGTNYGYTF
>TRBJ2-7|TRBV27|TRBD2|once|12
CASAGLAGEQYF
>TRBJ2-7|TRBV29-1|NA|NA|13
CSVSGLFVYEQYF
>TRBJ2-4|TRBV7-2|NA|NA|11
CASSLLELQYF
>TRBJ2-1|TRBV29-1|TRBD2|NA|15
CSVDDGGREANEQFF
>TRBJ2-3|TRBV2|NA|NA|15
CASRAGLLSTDTQYF
>TRBJ2-7|TRBV15|TRBD1|NA|14
CATSRPDRGDEQYF
>TRBJ1-6|TRBV6-4|NA|few|13
CASSAQPNSPLHF
>TRBJ1-2|TRBV19|NA|NA|14
CASSRDNSRDGYTF
>TRBJ1-1|TRBV15|NA|NA|19
CATSRAPRQEIERGTEAFF
>TRBJ2-5|TRBV19|TRBD2|NA|18
CASSIRRLSGREAETQYF
>TRBJ1-6|TRBV19|TRBD1|NA|13
CASQGQGASPLHF
>TRBJ2-5|TRBV4-1|TRBD2|once|15
CASSQEGTSLQTQYF
>TRBJ1-5|TRBV7-2|NA|few|16
CASSLVTALDNQPQHF
>TRBJ2-2|TRBV13|NA|NA|16
CAIILLTSWNTGDLFF
>TRBJ2-3|TRBV13|NA|NA|16
CASSSRGGPSTDTQYF
>TRBJ2-1|TRBV7-9|NA|NA|19
CASSLNTFRDTRVWYEQFF
>TRBJ2-7|TRBV11-2|TRBD1|NA|16
CASSEVWTGGSYEQYF
>TRBJ1-2|TRBV19|TRBD1|NA|14
CASSPDRVDYGYTF
>TRBJ1-2|TRBV4-2|TRBD1|NA|16
CASSQEKSTGSYGYTF
>TRBJ2-2|TRBV19|NA|NA|14
CASSIDLTSGELFF
>TRBJ1-2|TRBV11-2|NA|NA|15
CASSPRGRGNYGYTF
>TRBJ1-5|TRBV6-5|TRBD1|NA|15
CASSLDRGMRQPQHF
>TRBJ1-5|TRBV19|NA|NA|13
CASSGRGGQPQHF
>TRBJ2-5|TRBV4-3|TRBD1|NA|19
CASSQEAPAGQGAGHQQYF
>TRBJ2-3|TRBV11-1|NA|NA|14
CASSLSVSTDTQYF
>TRBJ2-2|TRBV28|NA|NA|18
CASSLPRIRHANTGELFF
>TRBJ2-2|TRBV28|NA|NA|16
CASSGRQNANTGELFF
>TRBJ1-5|TRBV5-4|NA|NA|12
CASSLNDQPQHF
>TRBJ1-1|TRBV11-1|NA|NA|14
CASSLQGINTEAFF
>TRBJ2-3|TRBV19|TRBD2|NA|15
CASSTPGGNTDTQYF
>TRBJ2-1|TRBV18|TRBD2|NA|14
CASSLRGGYNEQFF
>TRBJ2-1|TRBV3-1/TRBV3-2|NA|NA|16
CASSPRGALGYNEQFF
>TRBJ2-7|TRBV6-5|NA|NA|11
CASGQIYEQYF
>TRBJ1-5|TRBV18|NA|NA|13
CASRGGQNQPQHF